The clone carrying this T cell receptor beta chain was found a few times. The sample belongs to a study of T-cell memory formation after mild COVID-19. The V end was cut by 1 base, the J end by 4 bases, with 13 bases between. The CDR3 contains 15 residues. CDR1 and CDR2 (germline): SGHNT, YENEEA. Using its own MiXCR run on the 5' RACE reads, TCRdb lists one record per CDR3 protein. The repertoire holds roughly 250,000 distinct CDR3 sequences, with around 17% as singletons. This rearrangement joins TRBV11-3 to TRBJ1-1; D gene unclear. The TCR was taken from a man aged 18 to 35 who had mild COVID-19 (a few samples of this study predate the infection). Cell type and time point are not known. The sample comprised PBMCs or a T cell subset sorted from them (not recorded which). The CDR3 protein is CASSLGGDRSTEAFF. The CDR3, as DNA: TGTGCCAGCAGCTTAGGTGGAGATCGGAGCACTGAAGCTTTCTTT.